Below are 20 T cell receptor beta chains sequenced from a single sample in a study of T-cell memory formation after mild COVID-19. TCRdb ran MiXCR on the 5' RACE reads and lists one entry per CDR3 protein. The table has about 470,000 distinct CDR3 sequences, 20% to 30% seen once. The sequencing input was PBMCs or a T cell subset sorted from them (not recorded which). Receptor source: an adult woman who had mild COVID-19 (a few samples of this study predate the infection). Cell type and time point are not known.

This rearrangement joins TRBV2 to TRBJ2-3; no clear D gene. Germline lookup yields CDR1 SNHLY and CDR2 FYNNEI. V shed 5 bases and J shed 6 bases, with 9 bases lying between them. This CDR3 has 12 residues. CDR3 bases: TGTGCCAGCAGTAGACTCCAGGATACGCAGTATTTT. Translating it yields CASSRLQDTQYF.

The genes are TRBV12-3 or TRBV12-4 and TRBJ2-3; D ambiguous. V gave up 5 bases and J gave up 5 bases, with 8 bases separating them. This CDR3 has 12 residues. In DNA, the CDR3 is TGTGCCAGCAGTCCCTACAAAGATACGCAGTATTTT. This encodes CASSPYKDTQYF.

V gene TRBV12-3 or TRBV12-4 combines with J gene TRBJ1-2; D may be TRBD1 (6 bases). The V and J ends lost 2 bases and 5 bases respectively, with 9 bases between them. This CDR3 has 13 amino acids. This CDR3 reads CASSLLQGYGYTF. CDR3 bases: TGTGCCAGCAGTTTACTACAGGGTTATGGCTACACCTTC.

V gene TRBV5-6 combines with J gene TRBJ1-2, with D hard to call. This CDR3 has 14 residues. Trimming removed 0 bases from V and 6 bases from J, with 12 bases in between. CDR1 SGHDT and CDR2 YYEEEE come from the germline V gene. CDR3 nucleotide sequence: TGTGCCAGCAGCTTGGCCGGAGGAGCGAATGGCTACACCTTC. It specifies CASSLAGGANGYTF.

This chain uses TRBV15 with TRBJ2-1, with unresolved D. Per germline, CDR1 LNHNV and CDR2 YYDKDF (reference sequence). The CDR3 spans 13 residues. Trimming pared 2 bases from V and 6 bases from J, leaving 8 bases between. CDR3: CATSRYSSNEQFF. The DNA of the CDR3 is TGTGCCACCAGCAGATACTCGTCCAATGAGCAGTTCTTC.

This chain connects TRBV11-2 to TRBJ1-2; D not certain. The CDR3 runs 15 residues. Trimming removed 1 base at V and 7 bases at J, with 16 bases between. Germline V gene sequence: CDR1 SGHAT, CDR2 FQNNGV. CDR3 amino acids: CASSLGRNSPSGYTF. The CDR3 coding sequence is TGTGCCAGCAGCTTAGGCCGGAACAGCCCCTCTGGCTACACCTTC.

This clonotype was seen more than once but under ten times. The V call is TRBV2, the J call TRBJ2-2; D is unclear. CDR3 length equals 15 residues. CDR1 SNHLY and CDR2 FYNNEI come from the germline V gene. V lost 6 bases to trimming and J lost 1 base, with 12 bases between them. CDR3 nucleotide sequence: TGTGCCAGCAGGCTTGAAGGAGTGAACACCGGGGAGCTGTTTTTT. This sequence encodes CASRLEGVNTGELFF.

The sample holds a few counts of this clonotype. The genes are TRBV4-1 and TRBJ2-5; D call uncertain. The V end lost 1 base, the J end lost 1 base, and 10 bases lay between the germline ends. CDR3 length: 15 residues. Germline values: CDR1 MGHRA, CDR2 YSYEKL. CDR3 nucleotide sequence: TGCGCCAGCAGCCAAGGTGGAGTTTTCCAAGAGACCCAGTACTTC. This gives the protein CASSQGGVFQETQYF.

This clonotype was seen a handful of times. The chain carries TRBV12-5 and TRBJ2-1, with TRBD2 identical over 9 bases. With 3 bases clipped from V and 8 bases from J, the junction kept 5 bases outside the gene matches. Germline values: CDR1 LGHNT, CDR2 FRNRAP. The CDR3 spans 14 residues. For the CDR3, the DNA is TGTGCTAGTGGTTTAGCGGGAGGACTCGATGAGCAGTTCTTC. Amino acid sequence: CASGLAGGLDEQFF.

The chain combines TRBV19 with TRBJ2-5, with D maybe TRBD1 (6 bases). Trimming cost V 4 bases and J 2 bases, with 11 bases left between them. Germline loops: CDR1 LNHDA, CDR2 SQIVND (reference sequence). The CDR3 contains 14 residues. CDR3 protein: CASSRTVIQETQYF. In DNA form, the CDR3 reads TGTGCCAGTAGTAGGACAGTGATTCAAGAGACCCAGTACTTC.

This clonotype was found once. This sequence joins TRBV30 and TRBJ1-1; D is ambiguous. Germline V gives CDR1 GTSNPN, CDR2 SVGIG (reference sequence). Trimming removed 5 bases from V and 1 base from J, with 11 bases in between. The CDR3 consists of 13 residues. Written as DNA, the CDR3 is TGTGCCTGGGCCAGGACCGCGAACACTGAAGCTTTCTTT. Translation: CAWARTANTEAFF.

This clonotype appeared a few times. The gene calls are TRBV5-5 and TRBJ1-2; D is unresolved. Germline V CDR1 and CDR2: SGHKS, YYEKEE (reference sequence). Deletions cut 0 bases from V and 8 bases from J, with 11 bases between. This CDR3 has 13 amino acids. As DNA, the CDR3 is TGTGCCAGCAGCTTGGACCCTGTAGGCGGCTACACCTTC. It yields the protein CASSLDPVGGYTF.

The rearrangement joins TRBV5-4 to TRBJ2-3, with D perhaps TRBD2 (6 bases). Germline loops: CDR1 SGHNT, CDR2 YYREEE (reference sequence). The ends were cut back, 0 bases at V and 6 bases at J, with 14 bases in the middle. The CDR3 has 15 residues. In nucleotides, the CDR3 is TGTGCCAGCAGCTTGGGGGGGTCCAGCGGGGATACGCAGTATTTT. Translated: CASSLGGSSGDTQYF.

The chain uses TRBV7-8 and TRBJ1-1, with TRBD1 matching 7 bases. Unmatched junction bases numbered 7, after V lost 4 bases and J lost 5 bases. CDR3 size: 14 residues. The V gene's germline CDR1 is SGHVS and CDR2 FQNEAQ. CDR3 loop: CASSSSRDRTEAFF. In DNA, the CDR3 is TGTGCCAGCAGCTCGTCCCGGGACAGAACTGAAGCTTTCTTT.

V usage is TRBV9 and J usage is TRBJ2-7; 7 bases agree with TRBD1. V gave up 2 bases and J gave up 2 bases; unmatched junction bases: 7. The CDR3 loop spans 15 amino acids. Germline lookup yields CDR1 SGDLS and CDR2 YYNGEE. CDR3 region: CASSVATGATYEQYF. CDR3 coding DNA: TGTGCCAGCAGCGTCGCTACAGGGGCAACCTACGAGCAGTACTTC.

This clonotype occurred a few times. The rearrangement uses TRBV5-1 and TRBJ2-5; TRBD1 might be the D (6 bases). Looked up from germline, CDR1 is SGHRS and CDR2 is YFSETQ. The ends were cut back, 1 base at V and 3 bases at J, with 10 bases in the middle. CDR3 length equals 14 residues. CDR3: CASSLWDKKETQYF. The CDR3 DNA is TGCGCCAGCAGCTTGTGGGACAAGAAAGAGACCCAGTACTTC.

This chain links TRBV7-9 with TRBJ2-1; no definite D call. The V gene lost 0 bases and the J gene lost 5 bases, with 14 bases spanning the gap. Germline V gene data show CDR1 as SEHNR and CDR2 as FQNEAQ (reference sequence). This CDR3 has 16 amino acids. For the CDR3, the DNA is TGTGCCAGCAGCTTAGCGGGCACAAAGATCCACAATGAGCAGTTCTTC. Translated, it gives CASSLAGTKIHNEQFF.

V gene TRBV29-1 combines with J gene TRBJ2-7; 8 nucleotides align to TRBD1. The V gene end was trimmed by 6 bases and the J gene end by 2 bases; junction bases not matched to a gene: 6. This CDR3 has 13 residues. The V gene's germline CDR1 is SQVTM and CDR2 ANQGSEA. CDR3 sequence reads: CSVVGQVAYEQYF. The CDR3 DNA reads TGCAGCGTGGTGGGACAGGTGGCCTACGAGCAGTACTTC.

CDR3 sequence reads: CASSQEGGLATSTGELFF. Here the CDR3 DNA reads TGTGCCAGCAGCCAAGAGGGAGGACTAGCGACGTCCACCGGGGAGCTGTTTTTT. The chain employs TRBV4-2 and TRBJ2-2, with 9 bases aligning to TRBD2. V gave up 0 bases and J gave up 4 bases; unmatched junction bases: 9. The CDR3 length is 18 residues. Germline CDR1 and CDR2: LGHNA and YNFKEQ.

This clonotype has just a few counts. The rearrangement links TRBV13 to TRBJ2-1; perhaps TRBD2 as D (7 bases). The CDR3 loop spans 12 amino acids. V gave up 5 bases and J gave up 10 bases, with 12 bases separating them. The V gene's germline CDR1 is PRHDT and CDR2 FYEKMQ (reference sequence). The CDR3 DNA reads as TGTGCCAGCAGCCCCGGGGGGACAGAGCAGTTCTTC. This codes for CASSPGGTEQFF.